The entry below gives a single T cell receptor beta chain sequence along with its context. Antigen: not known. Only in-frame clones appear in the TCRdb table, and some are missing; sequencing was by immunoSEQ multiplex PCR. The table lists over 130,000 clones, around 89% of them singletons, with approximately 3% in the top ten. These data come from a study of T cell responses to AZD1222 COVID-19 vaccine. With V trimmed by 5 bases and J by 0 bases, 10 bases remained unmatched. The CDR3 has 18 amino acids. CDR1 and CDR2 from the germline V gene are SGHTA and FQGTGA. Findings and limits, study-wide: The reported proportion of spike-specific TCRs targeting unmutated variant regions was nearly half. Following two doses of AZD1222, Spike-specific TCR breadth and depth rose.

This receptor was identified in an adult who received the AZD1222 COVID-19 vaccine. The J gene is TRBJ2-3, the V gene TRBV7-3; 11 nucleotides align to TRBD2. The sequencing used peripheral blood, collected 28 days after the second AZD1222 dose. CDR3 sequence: CASSRGTSGSKSTDTQYF. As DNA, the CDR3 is TGTGCCAGCAGCCGAGGGACTAGCGGTTCGAAGAGCACAGATACGCAGTATTTT.